This T cell receptor (beta chain) was found in a study of T cell responses to AZD1222 COVID-19 vaccine. TCRdb keeps only in-frame clones here, not all; method: immunoSEQ multiplex PCR. The repertoire holds about 180,000 clones, with about 91% as singletons. This CDR3 is 14 amino acids long. V was clipped by 4 bases and J by 6 bases, with 15 bases between them. Germline V gene sequence: CDR1 MNHEY, CDR2 SVGEGT. The genes are TRBV6-2 or TRBV6-3 and TRBJ1-1; D not resolved. The sequenced sample was peripheral blood, obtained on day 0 of AZD1222 vaccination. This TCR came from an adult in good health. CDR3 residues: CASSSGGRVAEAFF. The CDR3 bases are TGTGCCAGCAGTTCAGGCGGACGGGTGGCTGAAGCTTTCTTT.